Given below is one TCR gamma chain in context. This clone's antigen is unknown. The junction and the germline gene differ at one end; a read error may be behind it. The CDR3 measures 15 amino acids from cysteine to phenylalanine. Kept here is only the CDR3 DNA, which spans 45 bases and is read in frame from base 1. The data were taken from a study of intestinal T cells in coeliac disease (dated by TCRdb to about 2020). General notes on the study: In the TRG cohort, coeliac patients were much younger than controls, with a mean age of 16.0 years compared with approximately 55 years. The TCR-delta (TRD) cohort comprised duodenal biopsies from approximately ten coeliac disease patients and approximately ten non-coeliac controls. A second, larger TCR-gamma (TRG) cohort included duodenal biopsies from approximately 35 coeliac disease patients and approximately 23 non-coeliac controls. Study-level results and caveats: FFPE-derived DNA was found to be relatively degraded, and loss of a proportion of TCR sequences in each sample was likely caused by this degradation. Coeliac and control groups differed significantly in age, although an age-split analysis did not yield significant classification. TRG clustering correctly classified most of the 54 biopsies (roughly 94%), with a reported leave-one-out accuracy of around 90%. It was not possible to tell repeated CDR3 amino acid sequences apart from PCR duplicates. In training, clustering based on TRD kmers put all 20 or so biopsies in the right class, and the reported leave-one-out accuracy was more than 75%.

Libraries were constructed by multiplex PCR. The instrument given in TCRdb is Ion Torrent PGM. TRG repertoires were amplified from about 0.2 ug of biopsy DNA with the LymphoTrack kit, in which Illumina adapters are carried by the primers. After purification with AMPure XP beads and quantification on a 2100 Bioanalyzer, the TRG amplicons were pooled in equimolar amounts. Sequencing of TRG libraries was performed on an Ion PGM instrument. The authors' pipeline ran thus. FastX discarded any read in which over 10% of nucleotides had a quality score below the third quartile for that patient. IMGT/HighV-QUEST was used to align the reads, assigning V, D and J genes, identifying CDR3 regions and assessing functionality. Sequences were converted to amino acids, and every sequence predicted to be non-functional was removed. CDR3s were split into kmers, with and without positional annotation; kmer frequencies underwent PCA, and samples were clustered using all 1023 combinations of PCs 1-10. Classification was validated by leave-one-out cross-validation, re-optimising parameters on the remaining samples each time. Shannon diversity was computed with the vegan R package from repeated random subsamples equal to the lowest read count. With CATT, TCRdb called clones again from the public reads; duplicate DNA rows were later joined. These V and J calls are TCRdb output, not the study's own analysis. The sample profile shows about 800 gamma-chain clones; roughly 52% of them were found once. Roughly 23% of the sample is held by the ten biggest clonotypes.

For each case, genomic DNA was extracted from ten 5-um FFPE scrolls with the QIAamp DNA FFPE tissue kit. To test whether coeliac disease can be classified from the TCR repertoire, the study used fully anonymised formalin-fixed paraffin-embedded duodenal biopsies that were not needed for diagnosis. The sequenced material came from a duodenal biopsy. The V gene is TRGV10 and the J gene is TRGJP1. TRGV10 is noted as an ORF with a role that remains uncertain. The sequence derives from a human donor with celiac disease. The DNA sequence is as follows: TGTGCTGCGTGGGGGGTCTATACCACTGGTTGGTTCAAGATATTT. Its product reads: CAAWGVYTTGWFKIF.